The 15 T cell receptor beta chains presented below share a single source sample, sequenced in a study of blood T cell repertoires in COVID-19. Sequencing was performed with immunoSEQ multiplex PCR; in TCRdb, only in-frame clones are kept and a portion is missing. The sample yields under 300,000 clones, more than 80% seen once. Material for sequencing was PBMCs or T cells enriched from blood (not recorded which). These receptors were collected from a woman aged 18-29 years who had recovered from COVID-19.

The chain recombines TRBV27 with TRBJ1-6; 10 bases align to TRBD1. Germline assignment: CDR1 MNHEY and CDR2 SMNVEV (reference sequence). Trimming at V came to 5 bases and at J to 11 bases, leaving 9 bases not matched to a gene. The CDR3 spans 15 residues. CDR3: CASSGNRDRGTPLHF. As DNA, the CDR3 is TGTGCCAGCAGTGGTAACCGGGACAGGGGAACACCCCTCCACTTT.

This clone appeared a single time. The chain couples TRBV15 to TRBJ2-5; a weak D match, TRBD2 (5 bases). The V end lost 0 bases, the J end lost 9 bases, and 11 bases lay between the germline ends. The germline V gene has CDR1 LNHNV and CDR2 YYDKDF (reference sequence). This CDR3 region has 13 residues. The CDR3 protein is CATSRDGVGAQYF. The DNA of the CDR3 is TGTGCCACCAGCAGAGATGGAGTGGGAGCCCAGTACTTC.

CDR3: CASSTGGSGNTIYF. The CDR3 region has the DNA TGTGCCAGCAGTACAGGGGGCTCTGGAAACACCATATATTTT. V is TRBV6-5 and J is TRBJ1-3, with TRBD1 identical over 8 bases. The junction had 0 bases not matched to a gene; V was cut back by 5 bases and J by 0 bases. CDR1 is MNHEY and CDR2 is SVGAGI in the germline V gene. The CDR3 covers 14 residues.

This rearrangement joins TRBV18 to TRBJ1-6, with TRBD1 identical over 7 bases. Germline V CDR1 and CDR2: KGHSH, LQKENI. The V gene end was trimmed by 2 bases and the J gene end by 7 bases; junction bases not matched to a gene: 5. This CDR3 has 15 amino acids. CDR3 DNA: TGTGCCAGCTCACCAGCGGGACAGTTAAATTCACCCCTCCACTTT. This gives the protein CASSPAGQLNSPLHF.

The V and J genes are TRBV7-9 and TRBJ2-7; tentative D call: TRBD1 (5 bases). Trimming removed 1 base at V and 6 bases at J, with 10 bases between. Germline CDR1 and CDR2: SEHNR and FQNEAQ (reference sequence). The CDR3 consists of 13 residues. CDR3 sequence reads: CASSLGSGLEQYF. The DNA of the CDR3 is TGTGCCAGCAGCTTAGGTTCAGGGCTCGAGCAGTACTTC.

This sequence joins TRBV4-2 and TRBJ1-6; D gene ambiguous. The CDR3 loop spans 16 amino acids. Germline loops: CDR1 LGHNA, CDR2 YNFKEQ. V was trimmed by 0 bases and J by 6 bases, leaving 12 bases between them. This CDR3 reads CASSQEVGQPNSPLHF. CDR3 sequence (DNA): TGTGCCAGCAGCCAAGAAGTTGGGCAGCCTAATTCACCCCTCCACTTT.

The chain is built from TRBV6-2 or TRBV6-3 and TRBJ1-6; no clear D. CDR3 size: 16 residues. Germline V gene data show CDR1 as MNHEY and CDR2 as SVGEGT. Trimming took 6 bases from V and 0 from J, leaving 12 bases between them. CDR3 DNA sequence: TGTGCCAGCAGCGATGGGCAGGCCTCCTATAATTCACCCCTCCACTTT. Translated, it gives CASSDGQASYNSPLHF.

This chain links TRBV6-4 with TRBJ2-7; D may be TRBD2 (6 bases). This CDR3 has 15 amino acids. The germline V gene encodes CDR1 MRHNA and CDR2 SNTAGT. V was pared by 4 bases and J by 2 bases, with 15 bases between. The DNA of the CDR3 is TGTGCCAGCAGTGTAGGCCCATGGGGGGCCTACGAGCAGTACTTC. This translates into CASSVGPWGAYEQYF.

The V and J genes are TRBV25-1 and TRBJ2-7; 10 positions agree with TRBD1. CDR1 is MGHDK and CDR2 is SYGVNS in the germline V gene. The trim removed 0 bases at V and 6 bases at J, leaving 8 bases unmatched. This CDR3 contains 16 residues. DNA for the CDR3: TGTGCCAGCAGTGAATATCTAGGGACAGGGGCGTCCGAGCAGTACTTC. This sequence encodes CASSEYLGTGASEQYF.

The chain recombines TRBV27 with TRBJ1-1; D is undetermined. Germline lookup yields CDR1 MNHEY and CDR2 SMNVEV (reference sequence). V gave up 3 bases and J gave up 3 bases, with 11 bases separating them. The length of the CDR3 is 14 residues. CDR3 amino acids: CASSFALEDTEAFF. The CDR3 DNA sequence: TGTGCCAGCAGTTTCGCTCTGGAGGACACTGAAGCTTTCTTT.

This clone was detected only once. An end of the junction does not agree with germline; a read error may underlie this. V is TRBV4-1 and J is TRBJ2-1, with TRBD2 as a possible D gene (6 bases). The CDR3 spans 15 residues. Germline V CDR1 and CDR2: MGHRA, YSYEKL. CDR3 coding DNA: TGCGCCAGCAGCCACCTAGGAGGGAGCTACGATGAGCAGTTCTTC. Translated, it gives CASSHLGGSYDEQFF.

The chain is built from TRBV19 and TRBJ2-3; D may be TRBD1 (5 bases). V was clipped by 5 bases and J by 2 bases, with 17 bases between them. The CDR3 has 16 residues. CDR1 and CDR2 from the germline V gene are LNHDA and SQIVND (reference sequence). This CDR3 is CASSPMDNAYTDTQYF. The DNA for the CDR3 is TGTGCCAGTAGTCCTATGGACAACGCCTACACAGATACGCAGTATTTT.

This clone was seen a few times. The chain links TRBV7-6 to TRBJ2-7; possibly TRBD1 for D (6 bases). Germline CDR1 and CDR2: SGHVS and FNYEAQ. V lost 2 bases to trimming and J lost 0 bases, with 14 bases between them. The CDR3 has 16 residues. As DNA, the CDR3 is TGTGCCAGCAGCTTAAATAAGCAGGGGAGCTCCTACGAGCAGTACTTC. Its protein product is CASSLNKQGSSYEQYF.

The genes are TRBV25-1 and TRBJ1-1; D perhaps matches TRBD1 (6 bases). The CDR3 has 13 residues. Germline values: CDR1 MGHDK, CDR2 SYGVNS. V was clipped by 4 bases and J by 6 bases, with 12 bases between them. The chain's CDR3 is CASSGTGRAEAFF. CDR3 nucleotide sequence: TGTGCCAGCAGTGGTACAGGGAGGGCTGAAGCTTTCTTT.

The chain recombines TRBV4-1 with TRBJ2-7, with D possibly being TRBD1 (6 bases). In germline, CDR1 is MGHRA, CDR2 YSYEKL. V dropped 0 bases and J dropped 5 bases, with 20 bases sitting between them. This CDR3 contains 17 residues. The CDR3 sequence is CASSQDSWAGASDEQYF. DNA of the CDR3: TGCGCCAGCAGCCAAGATTCGTGGGCAGGGGCGTCGGACGAGCAGTACTTC.